This is a list of T cell receptor beta chains from one sample in a study of cytomegalovirus exposure and HLA in healthy donors. Here immunoSEQ multiplex PCR was the method, and the copy in TCRdb shows in-frame clones only, minus some. The sample records 85,000 to 120,000 clones, roughly three fifths being singletons. Material: PBMCs. The receptors derive from a human donor in good health. CDR3s include the opening cysteine and the closing phenylalanine or tryptophan. The D gene is left open where the match is weak. Rows give clone size only sometimes, using once, few, many, or a class for an expanded clone.

>TRBV28|-|TRBD1|TRBJ1-2
TGTGCCAGCAGTTTCTCAGACAGGGTACGAGGCTACACCTTC
CASSFSDRVRGYTF
>TRBV27|once|TRBD2|TRBJ2-7
TGTGCCAGCAGTTCCCGGACTAGCGGCTCCTACGAGCAGTACTTC
CASSSRTSGSYEQYF
>TRBV6-5|-|-|TRBJ1-4
TGTGCCAGCAGTTACTCGACAGTGAATGAAAAACTGTTTTTT
CASSYSTVNEKLFF
>TRBV6-1|-|-|TRBJ2-7
TGTGCCAGCTGCGGACTGCTGAGCTCCTACGAGCAGTACTTC
CASCGLLSSYEQYF
>TRBV6-1|few|TRBD2|TRBJ2-5
TGTGCCAGCAGTCTAGCGGGAGGGCCTCAGTACTTC
CASSLAGGPQYF
>TRBV6-5|-|-|TRBJ1-1
TGTGCCAGCAGTTACTCTCGGTGGTCTGAAGCTTTCTTT
CASSYSRWSEAFF
>TRBV4-1|once|-|TRBJ2-2
TGCGCCAGCAGCCACGACAGGAGTTTAACCGGGGAGCTGTTTTTT
CASSHDRSLTGELFF
>TRBV6-6|-|TRBD2|TRBJ2-5
TGTGCCAGCAGTTTTCTAGCGGGCCAAGAGACCCAGTACTTC
CASSFLAGQETQYF
>TRBV2|-|-|TRBJ1-2
-
CASILGQSYYGYTF
>TRBV27|-|-|TRBJ2-2
TGTGCCAGCAGCCTCCCCGGGACAAAAGGGGAGCTGTTTTTT
CASSLPGTKGELFF
>TRBV5-1|-|-|TRBJ2-1
TGCGCCAGCAGCTTGTGGGGCGGATACAATGAGCAGTTCTTC
CASSLWGGYNEQFF
>TRBV4-2|-|-|TRBJ2-1
TGTGCCAGCAGCCAAGGGGACAATTACAATGAGCAGTTCTTC
CASSQGDNYNEQFF
>TRBV5-6|few|TRBD1|TRBJ1-1
TGTGCCAGCAGCTTGGCCAGGGGACAGAGAACCATGAACACTGAAGCTTTCTTT
CASSLARGQRTMNTEAFF
>TRBV7-8|few|TRBD2|TRBJ2-5
TGTGCCAGCAGCTTAGGCCGACTAGCGGCCCAAGAGACCCAGTACTTC
CASSLGRLAAQETQYF
>TRBV10-1|once|-|TRBJ2-7
TGCGCCAGCAGTGAGAAAACGGGACTGAACTTAGGCGAGCAGTACTTC
CASSEKTGLNLGEQYF
>TRBV27|-|TRBD1|TRBJ2-7
TGTGCCAGCAGTTCCCGGGACAGCTACGAGCAGTACTTC
CASSSRDSYEQYF
>TRBV28|-|-|TRBJ2-7
TGTGCCAGCAGTTTATTCTTTGCACTTCCCTACGAGCAGTACTTC
CASSLFFALPYEQYF
>TRBV28|-|-|TRBJ1-1
TGTGCCAGCTGGGCCCACAGGAACACTGAAGCTTTCTTT
CASWAHRNTEAFF
>TRBV28|few|TRBD1|TRBJ1-5
TGTGCCAGCAGGCGGGACAGTTACAATCAGCCCCAGCATTTT
CASRRDSYNQPQHF
>TRBV7-9|-|-|TRBJ1-3
TGTGCCCTCATACGCGTCTCCGGAAACACCATATATTTT
CALIRVSGNTIYF
>TRBV7-8|few|TRBD2|TRBJ2-1
TGTGCCAGCAGCCCTAAGCCTGCCTCTAGCGGGAGGGCCTCTGGTGAGCAGTTCTTC
CASSPKPASSGRASGEQFF
>TRBV6-1|-|TRBD2|TRBJ2-6
TGTGCCAGCAGGTCGGGGGGGTCTGGGGCCAACGTCCTGACTTTC
CASRSGGSGANVLTF
>TRBV7-9|-|TRBD1|TRBJ1-2
TGTTCCAGCAGCCTACTCAATCCGGGACAGGGGGCTGCCGGCTATGGCTACACCTTC
CSSSLLNPGQGAAGYGYTF
>TRBV28|-|TRBD2|TRBJ2-1
TGTGCCAGCAGTTCATCTGCAGCGGGAGATCGAGATGAGCAGTTCTTC
CASSSSAAGDRDEQFF
>TRBV7-2|-|TRBD2|TRBJ2-5
TGTGCCAGCAGCCCTCAGGGGCTAGCGGGGGTGGACTTC
CASSPQGLAGVDF
>TRBV2|-|TRBD2|TRBJ2-1
TGTGCCAGCAGTGACGGCCTAGCGGGATTTGACAATGAGCAGTTCTTC
CASSDGLAGFDNEQFF
>TRBV18|-|TRBD1|TRBJ2-1
TGTGCCAGCTCAAGTAGAGGGGGCGACAATGAGCAGTTCTTC
CASSSRGGDNEQFF
>TRBV9|-|-|TRBJ2-1
TGTGCCAGCAGCGTAGGCAGTGAGCAGTTCTTC
CASSVGSEQFF
>TRBV4-1|-|-|TRBJ2-5
TGCGCCAGCAGCCAAGCGGGGATAAAAGAGACCCAGTACTTC
CASSQAGIKETQYF
>TRBV19|-|-|TRBJ1-6
TGTGCCAGTAGTTCCCAGGGGAGTCGGAATTCACCCCTCCACTTT
CASSSQGSRNSPLHF
>TRBV10-1|-|TRBD2|TRBJ2-7
TGCGCCAGCAGCCCCTATGGACTAGCGGGTGGGTCCTACGAGCAGTACTTC
CASSPYGLAGGSYEQYF
>TRBV7-9|few|-|TRBJ2-7
TGTGCCAGCAGCGTCCGGGACTCCCACTACGAGCAGTACTTC
CASSVRDSHYEQYF
>TRBV19|-|-|TRBJ2-7
TGTGCCAGTAGTAATAGTGGCGAGCAGTACTTC
CASSNSGEQYF
>TRBV6-4|few|TRBD1|TRBJ2-1
TGTGCCATTGACAGGGTCCCCAATGAGCAGTTCTTC
CAIDRVPNEQFF
>TRBV4-1|-|TRBD1|TRBJ1-4
TGCGCCAGCAGCCAAGGGCGAAGACAGGGAACTAATGAAAAACTGTTTTTT
CASSQGRRQGTNEKLFF
>TRBV18|-|-|TRBJ2-2
TGTGCCAGCTCACCACGAAAACAGGGTATCACCGGGGAGCTGTTTTTT
CASSPRKQGITGELFF
>TRBV7-7|-|-|TRBJ2-1
TGTGCCAGCAGCCTGGCCGGGAACGATGAGCAGTTCTTC
CASSLAGNDEQFF
>TRBV19|few|TRBD1|TRBJ2-5
TGTGCCAGTAGTAACCCAGGACAGGGAAGCACGCAAGAGACCCAGTACTTC
CASSNPGQGSTQETQYF
>TRBV4-1|-|-|TRBJ1-5
TGCGCCAGCAGCCAAGATAGCGGCGGTCAGCCCCAGCATTTT
CASSQDSGGQPQHF
>TRBV15|-|TRBD2|TRBJ2-1
TGTGCCACCAGCAGAGATTTGGCCGGGGGGAGCGGGACCTACTACAATGAGCAGTTCTTC
CATSRDLAGGSGTYYNEQFF
>TRBV12-5|-|TRBD1|TRBJ2-2
TGTGCTAGTGGTCTCGGGACAGGGACCTACACCGGGGAGCTGTTTTTT
CASGLGTGTYTGELFF
>TRBV5-1|-|-|TRBJ2-3
TGCGCCAGCAGTTTGACCTCCGGGCGGGATGGAACGCAGTATTTT
CASSLTSGRDGTQYF
>TRBV9|-|TRBD2|TRBJ2-1
TGTGCCAGCAGCCCATTAGCGGGAGGGTCCTACAATGAGCAGTTCTTC
CASSPLAGGSYNEQFF